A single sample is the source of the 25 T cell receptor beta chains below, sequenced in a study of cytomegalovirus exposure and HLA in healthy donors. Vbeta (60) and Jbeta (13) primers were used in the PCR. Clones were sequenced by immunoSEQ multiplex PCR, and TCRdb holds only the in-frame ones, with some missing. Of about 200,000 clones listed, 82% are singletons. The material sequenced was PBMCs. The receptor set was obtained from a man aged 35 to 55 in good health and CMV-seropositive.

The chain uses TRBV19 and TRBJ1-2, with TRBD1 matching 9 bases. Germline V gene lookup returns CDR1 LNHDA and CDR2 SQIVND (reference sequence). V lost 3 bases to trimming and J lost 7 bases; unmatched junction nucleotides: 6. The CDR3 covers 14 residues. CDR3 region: CASSIYRGQVGYTF. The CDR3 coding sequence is TGTGCCAGTAGTATTTACAGGGGGCAAGTTGGCTACACCTTC.

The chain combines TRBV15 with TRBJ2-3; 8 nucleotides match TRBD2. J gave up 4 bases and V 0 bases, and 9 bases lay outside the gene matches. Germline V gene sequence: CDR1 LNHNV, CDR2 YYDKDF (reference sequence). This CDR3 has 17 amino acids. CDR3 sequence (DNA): TGTGCCACCAGCAGAGATCGCCGAGCGGGAGCCGCAGATACGCAGTATTTT. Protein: CATSRDRRAGAADTQYF.

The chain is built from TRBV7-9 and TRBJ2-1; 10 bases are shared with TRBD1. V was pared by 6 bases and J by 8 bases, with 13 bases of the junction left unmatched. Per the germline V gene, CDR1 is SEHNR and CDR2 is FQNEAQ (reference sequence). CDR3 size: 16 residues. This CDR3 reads CASRTTGQGVWDEQFF. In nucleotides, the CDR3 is TGTGCCAGCAGAACCACCGGACAGGGGGTTTGGGATGAGCAGTTCTTC.

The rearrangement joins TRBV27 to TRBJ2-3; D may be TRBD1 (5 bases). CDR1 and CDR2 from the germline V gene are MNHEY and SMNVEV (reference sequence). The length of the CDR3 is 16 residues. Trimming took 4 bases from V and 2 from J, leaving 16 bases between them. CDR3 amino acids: CASSSPKEGVTDTQYF. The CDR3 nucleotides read TGTGCCAGCAGTTCTCCCAAGGAAGGGGTCACAGATACGCAGTATTTT.

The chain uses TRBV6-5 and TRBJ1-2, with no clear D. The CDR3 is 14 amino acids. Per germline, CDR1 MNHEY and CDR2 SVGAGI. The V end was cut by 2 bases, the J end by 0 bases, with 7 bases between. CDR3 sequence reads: CASSYRGANYGYTF. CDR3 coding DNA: TGTGCCAGCAGTTACCGTGGAGCTAACTATGGCTACACCTTC.

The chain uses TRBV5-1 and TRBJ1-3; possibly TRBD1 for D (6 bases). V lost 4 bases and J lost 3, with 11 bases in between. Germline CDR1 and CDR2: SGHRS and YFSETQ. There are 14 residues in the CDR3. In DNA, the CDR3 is TGCGCCAGCAGCCTAGCAGGGGTTGGAAACACCATATATTTT. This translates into CASSLAGVGNTIYF.

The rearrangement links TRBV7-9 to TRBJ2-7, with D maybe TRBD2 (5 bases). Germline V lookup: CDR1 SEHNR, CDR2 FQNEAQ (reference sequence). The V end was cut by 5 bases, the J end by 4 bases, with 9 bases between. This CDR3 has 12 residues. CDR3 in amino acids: CASSALAYEQYF. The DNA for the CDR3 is TGTGCCAGCAGCGCTTTAGCGTACGAGCAGTACTTC.

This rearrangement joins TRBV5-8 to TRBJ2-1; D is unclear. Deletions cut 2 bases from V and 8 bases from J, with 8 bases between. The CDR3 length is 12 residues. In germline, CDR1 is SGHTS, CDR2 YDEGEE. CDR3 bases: TGTGCCAGCAGCTTCCAGCGCTATGAGCAGTTCTTC. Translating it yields CASSFQRYEQFF.

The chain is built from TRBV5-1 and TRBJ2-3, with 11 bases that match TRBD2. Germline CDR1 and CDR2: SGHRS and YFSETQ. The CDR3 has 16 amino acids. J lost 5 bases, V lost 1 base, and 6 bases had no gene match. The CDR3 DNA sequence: TGCGCCAGCAGCTTGATAGCGGGAGGGCCGGAAGATACGCAGTATTTT. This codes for CASSLIAGGPEDTQYF.

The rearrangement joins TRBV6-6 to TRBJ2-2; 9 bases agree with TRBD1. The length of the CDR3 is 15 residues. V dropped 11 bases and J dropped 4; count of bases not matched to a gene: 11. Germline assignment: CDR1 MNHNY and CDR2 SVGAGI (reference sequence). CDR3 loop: CASKGDRVTTGELFF. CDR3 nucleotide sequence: TGTGCCTCTAAGGGGGACAGGGTAACCACCGGGGAGCTGTTTTTT.

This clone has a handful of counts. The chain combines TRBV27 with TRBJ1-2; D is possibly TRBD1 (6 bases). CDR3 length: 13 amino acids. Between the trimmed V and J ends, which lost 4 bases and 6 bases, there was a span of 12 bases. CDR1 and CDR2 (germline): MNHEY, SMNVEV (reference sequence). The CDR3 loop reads CASSSGTWNGYTF. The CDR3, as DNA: TGTGCCAGCAGTTCCGGGACATGGAATGGCTACACCTTC.

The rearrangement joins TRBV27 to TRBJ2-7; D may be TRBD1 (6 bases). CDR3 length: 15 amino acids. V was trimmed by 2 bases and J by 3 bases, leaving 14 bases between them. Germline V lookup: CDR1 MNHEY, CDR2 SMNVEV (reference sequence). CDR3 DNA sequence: TGTGCCAGCAGTTTAGGGGACAACGGGTACTACGAGCAGTACTTC. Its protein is CASSLGDNGYYEQYF.

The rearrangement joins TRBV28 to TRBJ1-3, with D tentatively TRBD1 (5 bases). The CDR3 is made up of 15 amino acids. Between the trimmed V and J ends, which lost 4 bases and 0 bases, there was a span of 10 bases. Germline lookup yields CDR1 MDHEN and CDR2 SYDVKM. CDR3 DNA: TGTGCCAGCAGTTCATGGGGCTACTCTGGAAACACCATATATTTT. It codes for CASSSWGYSGNTIYF.

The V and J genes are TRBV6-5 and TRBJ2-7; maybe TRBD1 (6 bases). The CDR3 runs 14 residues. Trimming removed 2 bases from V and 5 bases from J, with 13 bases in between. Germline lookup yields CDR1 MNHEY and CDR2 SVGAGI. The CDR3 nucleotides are TGTGCCAGCAGTTACCTGGGACAAGACAACGAGCAGTACTTC. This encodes CASSYLGQDNEQYF.

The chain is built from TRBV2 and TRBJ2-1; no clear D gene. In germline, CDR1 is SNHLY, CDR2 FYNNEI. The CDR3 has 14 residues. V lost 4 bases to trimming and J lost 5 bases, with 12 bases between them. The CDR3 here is CASSVEVLDNEQFF. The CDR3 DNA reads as TGTGCCAGCAGTGTAGAGGTTCTGGACAATGAGCAGTTCTTC.

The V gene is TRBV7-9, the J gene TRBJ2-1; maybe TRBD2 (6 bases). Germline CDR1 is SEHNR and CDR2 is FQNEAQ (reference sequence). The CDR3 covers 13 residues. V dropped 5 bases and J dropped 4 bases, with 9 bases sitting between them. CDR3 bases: TGTGCCAGCAGCCCTCGGGGGTACAATGAGCAGTTCTTC. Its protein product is CASSPRGYNEQFF. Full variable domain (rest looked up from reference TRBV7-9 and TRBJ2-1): DTGVSQNPRHKITKRGQNVTFRCDPISEHNRLYWYRQTLGQGPEFLTYFQNEAQLEKSRLLSDRFSAERPKGSFSTLEIQRTEQGDSAMYLCASSPRGYNEQFFGPGTRLTVL.

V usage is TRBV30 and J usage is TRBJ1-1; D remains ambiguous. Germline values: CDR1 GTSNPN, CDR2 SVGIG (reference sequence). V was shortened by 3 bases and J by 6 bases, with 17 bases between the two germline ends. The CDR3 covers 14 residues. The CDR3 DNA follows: TGTGCCTGGAGCGTCGCAGACCGCGGGCCTGAAGCTTTCTTT. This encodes CAWSVADRGPEAFF. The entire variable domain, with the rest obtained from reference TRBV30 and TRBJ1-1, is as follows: SQTIHQWPATLVQPVGSPLSLECTVEGTSNPNLYWYRQAAGRGLQLLFYSVGIGQISSEVPQNLSASRPQDRQFILSSKKLLLSDSGFYLCAWSVADRGPEAFFGQGTRLTVV.

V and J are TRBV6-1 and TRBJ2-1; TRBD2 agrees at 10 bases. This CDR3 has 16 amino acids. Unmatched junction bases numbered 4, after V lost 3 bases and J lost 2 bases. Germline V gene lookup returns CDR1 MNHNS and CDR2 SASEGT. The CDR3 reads CASSEVLAGAYNEQFF. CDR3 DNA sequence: TGTGCCAGCAGTGAGGTGCTAGCGGGAGCCTACAATGAGCAGTTCTTC.

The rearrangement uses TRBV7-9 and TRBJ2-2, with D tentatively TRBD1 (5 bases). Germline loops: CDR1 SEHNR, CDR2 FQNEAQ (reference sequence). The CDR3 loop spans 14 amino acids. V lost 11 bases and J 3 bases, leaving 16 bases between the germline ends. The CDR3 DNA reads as TGTGCCGGGAAGAAGGGGCTGGACACCGGGGAGCTGTTTTTT. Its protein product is CAGKKGLDTGELFF. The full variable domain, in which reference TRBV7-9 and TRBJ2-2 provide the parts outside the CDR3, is DTGVSQNPRHKITKRGQNVTFRCDPISEHNRLYWYRQTLGQGPEFLTYFQNEAQLEKSRLLSDRFSAERPKGSFSTLEIQRTEQGDSAMYLCAGKKGLDTGELFFGEGSRLTVL.

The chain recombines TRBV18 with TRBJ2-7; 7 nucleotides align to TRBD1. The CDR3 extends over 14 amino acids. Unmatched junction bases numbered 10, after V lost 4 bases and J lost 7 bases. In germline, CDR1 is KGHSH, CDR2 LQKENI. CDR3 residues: CASSLRQGSSEQYV. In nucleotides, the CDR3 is TGTGCCAGCTCACTCCGACAGGGATCCTCTGAGCAGTACGTC.

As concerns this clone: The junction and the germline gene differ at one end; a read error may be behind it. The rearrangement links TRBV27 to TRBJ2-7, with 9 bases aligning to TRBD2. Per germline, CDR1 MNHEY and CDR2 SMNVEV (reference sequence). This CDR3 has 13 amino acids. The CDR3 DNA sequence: TGTGCCAGCAGTAGCGGGGGGCCTTACGCGCAGTACTTC. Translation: CASSSGGPYAQYF.

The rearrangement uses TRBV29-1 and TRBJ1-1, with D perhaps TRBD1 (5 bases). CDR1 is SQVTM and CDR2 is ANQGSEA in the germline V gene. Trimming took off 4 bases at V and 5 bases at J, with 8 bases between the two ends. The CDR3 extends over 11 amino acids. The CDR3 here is CSVGGETEAFF. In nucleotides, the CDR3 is TGCAGCGTTGGGGGGGAGACTGAAGCTTTCTTT.

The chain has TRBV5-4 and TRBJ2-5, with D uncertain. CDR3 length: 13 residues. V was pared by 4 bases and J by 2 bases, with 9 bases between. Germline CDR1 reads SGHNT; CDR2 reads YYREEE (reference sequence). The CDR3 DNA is TGTGCCAGCAGCGAAGAGGAACAAGAGACCCAGTACTTC. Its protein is CASSEEEQETQYF. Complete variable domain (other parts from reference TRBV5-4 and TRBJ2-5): ETGVTQSPTHLIKTRGQQVTLRCSSQSGHNTVSWYQQALGQGPQFIFQYYREEENGRGNFPPRFSGLQFPNYSSELNVNALELDDSALYLCASSEEEQETQYFGPGTRLLVL.

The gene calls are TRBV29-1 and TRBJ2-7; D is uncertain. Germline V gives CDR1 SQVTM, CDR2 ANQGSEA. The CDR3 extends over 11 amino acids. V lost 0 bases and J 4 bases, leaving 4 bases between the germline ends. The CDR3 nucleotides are TGCAGCGTTGAAGAGGAGTACGAGCAGTACTTC. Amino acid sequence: CSVEEEYEQYF.

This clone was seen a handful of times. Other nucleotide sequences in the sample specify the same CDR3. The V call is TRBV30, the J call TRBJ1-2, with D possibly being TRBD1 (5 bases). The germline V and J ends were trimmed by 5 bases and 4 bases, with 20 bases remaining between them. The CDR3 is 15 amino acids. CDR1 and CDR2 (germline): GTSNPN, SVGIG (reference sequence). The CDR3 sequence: CAWHARGSRIYGYTF. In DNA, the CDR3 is TGTGCCTGGCACGCGCGGGGCAGCAGAATCTATGGCTACACCTTC.